This TCR beta chain was identified in a study of response to subunit inactivated influenza vaccine. This CDR3 has 15 residues. The V gene's germline CDR1 is SEHNR and CDR2 FQNEAQ (reference sequence). Trimming took off 2 bases at V and 4 bases at J, with 14 bases between the two ends. TCRdb recomputed calls from the RT-PCR reads with MiXCR, one row per CDR3 protein. The repertoire holds about 190,000 distinct CDR3 sequences, with around an eighth as singletons. The V gene is TRBV7-9, the J gene TRBJ1-1; weak D call: TRBD1 (5 bases). This TCR came from a man aged 50 to 59 who received an inactivated influenza vaccine. The material sequenced was CD8+ T cells sorted from PBMCs, taken roughly 5 days after vaccination. The CDR3 bases are TGTGCCAGCAGCTTATCCCAGGGAGGGAGCACTGAAGCTTTCTTT. Translated: CASSLSQGGSTEAFF.